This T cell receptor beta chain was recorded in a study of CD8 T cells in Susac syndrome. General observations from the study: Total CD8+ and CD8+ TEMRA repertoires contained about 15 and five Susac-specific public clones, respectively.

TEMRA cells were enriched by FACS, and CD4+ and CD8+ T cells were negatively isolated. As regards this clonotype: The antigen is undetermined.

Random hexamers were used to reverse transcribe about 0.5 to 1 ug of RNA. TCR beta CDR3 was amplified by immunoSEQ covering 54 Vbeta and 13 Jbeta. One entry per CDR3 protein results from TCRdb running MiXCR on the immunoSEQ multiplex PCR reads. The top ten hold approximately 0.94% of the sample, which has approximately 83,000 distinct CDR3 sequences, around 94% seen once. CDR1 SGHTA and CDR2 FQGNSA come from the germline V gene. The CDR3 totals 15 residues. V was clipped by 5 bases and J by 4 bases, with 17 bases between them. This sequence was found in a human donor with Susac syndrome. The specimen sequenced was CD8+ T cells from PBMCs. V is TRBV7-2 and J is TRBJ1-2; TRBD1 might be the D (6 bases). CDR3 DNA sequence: TGTGCCAGCAGCCTATCCAGGACAGCCCTCTATGGCTACACCTTC. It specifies CASSLSRTALYGYTF.